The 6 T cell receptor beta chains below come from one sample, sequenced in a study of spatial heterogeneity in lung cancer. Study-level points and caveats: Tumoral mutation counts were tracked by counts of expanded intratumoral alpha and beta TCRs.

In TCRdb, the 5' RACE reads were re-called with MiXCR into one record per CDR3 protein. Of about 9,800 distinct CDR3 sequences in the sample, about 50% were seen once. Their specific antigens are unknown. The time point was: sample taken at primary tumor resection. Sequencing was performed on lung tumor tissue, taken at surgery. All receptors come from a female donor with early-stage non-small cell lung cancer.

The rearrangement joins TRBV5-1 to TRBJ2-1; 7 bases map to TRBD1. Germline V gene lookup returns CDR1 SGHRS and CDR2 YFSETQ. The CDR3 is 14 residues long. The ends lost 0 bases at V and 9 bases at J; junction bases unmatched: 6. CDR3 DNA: TGCGCCAGCAGCTTGGCTCAGACAGGGTCTGAGCAGTTCTTC. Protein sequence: CASSLAQTGSEQFF.

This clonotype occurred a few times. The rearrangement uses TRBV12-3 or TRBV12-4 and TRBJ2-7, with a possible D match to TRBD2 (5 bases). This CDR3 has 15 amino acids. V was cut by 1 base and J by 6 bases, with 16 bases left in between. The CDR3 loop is CASSLVPRVSGEQYF. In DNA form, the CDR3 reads TGTGCCAGCAGTTTAGTGCCCAGAGTGAGCGGCGAGCAGTACTTC.

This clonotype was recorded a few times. Written as DNA, the CDR3 is TGTGCCAGCAGCTCCGGAGTCTCCCGAGAGACCCAGTACTTC. Amino acids: CASSSGVSRETQYF. The V and J genes are TRBV5-4 and TRBJ2-5; no definite D call. Germline lookup yields CDR1 SGHNT and CDR2 YYREEE (reference sequence). This CDR3 region has 14 residues. Trimming removed 3 bases from V and 4 bases from J, with 13 bases in between.

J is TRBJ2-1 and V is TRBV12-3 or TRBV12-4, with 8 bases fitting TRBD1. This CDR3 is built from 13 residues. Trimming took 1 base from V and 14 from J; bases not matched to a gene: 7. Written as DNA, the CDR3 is TGTGCCAGCAGTTTAGTGCAGGGGGCAGAGAAGTTCTTC. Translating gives CASSLVQGAEKFF.

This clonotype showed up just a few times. In DNA form, the CDR3 reads TGTGCCAGCAGCGTAACCGACAAAAGCTCCTACAATGAGCAGTTCTTC. This translates into CASSVTDKSSYNEQFF. This chain uses TRBV9 with TRBJ2-1; D not resolved. The CDR3 covers 16 residues. The germline V gene has CDR1 SGDLS and CDR2 YYNGEE. The V and J ends lost 1 base and 0 bases respectively, with 11 bases between them.

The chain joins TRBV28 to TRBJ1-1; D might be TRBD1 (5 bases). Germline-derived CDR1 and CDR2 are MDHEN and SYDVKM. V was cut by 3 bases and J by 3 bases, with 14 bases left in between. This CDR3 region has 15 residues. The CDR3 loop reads CASSFGYRSDTEAFF. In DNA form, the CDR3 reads TGTGCCAGCAGTTTTGGGTACAGGTCGGACACTGAAGCTTTCTTT. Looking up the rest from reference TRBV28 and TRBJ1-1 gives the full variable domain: DVKVTQSSRYLVKRTGEKVFLECVQDMDHENMFWYRQDPGLGLRLIYFSYDVKMKEKGDIPEGYSVSREKKERFSLILESASTNQTSMYLCASSFGYRSDTEAFFGQGTRLTVV.